This is a list of T cell receptor beta chains from one sample in a study of pediatric ulcerative colitis. Only in-frame clones appear in the TCRdb table, and some are missing; sequencing was by immunoSEQ multiplex PCR. Among 20,000 to 30,000 clones listed, 65% to 80% were seen once. The specimen sequenced was gut tissue. Source of these receptors: a boy between 10 and 17 years old with severe ulcerative colitis. CDR3s include the opening cysteine and the closing phenylalanine or tryptophan. A D gene is named only where the DNA matches it firmly. A row's size may be missing; if present it is once, few, many or a size class.

-	TRBV7-2	TRBJ2-5	-	TGTGCCAGCAGCTTAGGGGTAGAGAGAGAGACCCAGTACTTC	CASSLGVERETQYF
-	TRBV6-5	TRBJ2-7	-	TGTGCCAGCAGTTACTCCGTTTATGACTCCGAGCAGTACTTC	CASSYSVYDSEQYF
TRBD2	TRBV7-9	TRBJ2-3	-	TGTGCCAGCAGCTTAACGGGAGGGGCAGATACGCAGTATTTT	CASSLTGGADTQYF
-	TRBV7-2	TRBJ2-7	-	TGTGCCAGCAGCTTAGCTGCGGGACCCTACGAGCAGTACTTC	CASSLAAGPYEQYF
-	TRBV27	TRBJ1-1	few	TGTGCCAGCAGTTCACTCGGCGAAGCTTTCTTT	CASSSLGEAFF
TRBD2	TRBV6-5	TRBJ2-7	-	TGTGCCAGCAGTTACTTACCCGGTAGCGGGAGTCAGCAGTACTTC	CASSYLPGSGSQQYF
-	TRBV5-1	TRBJ2-5	-	TGCGCCAGCAGCTTGGACGAGACCCAGTACTTC	CASSLDETQYF
-	TRBV9	TRBJ2-1	-	TGTGCCAGCAGCGTAGGGGACTCAGTGTATAGTGAGCAGTTCTTC	CASSVGDSVYSEQFF
-	TRBV11-2	TRBJ2-2	-	TGTGCCAGCAGGCAAATCGGGAGAGGGGACACCGGGGAGCTGTTTTTT	CASRQIGRGDTGELFF
-	TRBV5-1	TRBJ1-1	-	TGCGCCAGCAGCTTTTCCGCGGGGGTTACTGAAGCTTTCTTT	CASSFSAGVTEAFF
-	TRBV4-1	TRBJ2-1	-	TGCGCCAGCAGCCAATTGGGGATTTCCTACAATGAGCAGTTCTTC	CASSQLGISYNEQFF
-	TRBV7-9	TRBJ2-3	-	TGTGCCAGCAGCTCAGGGGGCACAGATACGCAGTATTTT	CASSSGGTDTQYF
-	TRBV6-5	TRBJ1-5	-	TGTGCCAGCAGTTCGGACAAATCTCAGCCCCAGCATTTT	CASSSDKSQPQHF
-	TRBV28	TRBJ1-6	-	TGTGCCAGTGGGGGAACCGTGAGGGATTCACCCCTCCACTTT	CASGGTVRDSPLHF
-	TRBV6-1	TRBJ1-2	few	TGTGCCAGCAGTGATGAGACAAAAGGCTACACCTTC	CASSDETKGYTF
-	TRBV19	TRBJ1-5	-	TGTGCCAGTAGTATAGGGCAGTCAGTCAATCAGCCCCAGCATTTT	CASSIGQSVNQPQHF
TRBD1	TRBV7-8	TRBJ1-2	few	TGTGCCAGCAGCAGTACGGGACAGGGGGCCTATGGCTACACCTTC	CASSSTGQGAYGYTF
TRBD1	TRBV27	TRBJ1-6	-	TGTGCCAGCAGTCCATGGACAGGGGACAGATATAATTCACCCCTCCACTTT	CASSPWTGDRYNSPLHF
-	TRBV5-4	TRBJ2-5	-	TGTGCCAGCAGCTTGCCGGGCTGGCGGGAGACCCAGTACTTC	CASSLPGWRETQYF
TRBD2	TRBV19	TRBJ2-2	once	TGTGCCAGTTCTAGACTAGCGGGAGGGGACACCGGGGAGCTGTTTTTT	CASSRLAGGDTGELFF
-	TRBV6-6	TRBJ2-1	-	TGTGCCAGCAGTCCTCTATCCGGGATTCAGTATGAGCAGTTCTTC	CASSPLSGIQYEQFF
-	TRBV30	TRBJ1-1	-	TGTGCCTGGATGTATGAGGAGGGTGTTGCTTTCTTT	CAWMYEEGVAFF
-	TRBV11-3	TRBJ1-2	-	TGTGCCAGCAGCTTAGGTGAGGCCTTCGGCTACACCTTC	CASSLGEAFGYTF
TRBD1	TRBV2	TRBJ2-7	few	TGTGCCAGCAGTGTAGCAATTAGACAGGGGTGGGAGCAGTACTTC	CASSVAIRQGWEQYF
TRBD1	TRBV5-1	TRBJ1-4	once	TGCGCCAGCAGCCAAGATCCAGGGGGGCTGAGGGAAAAACTGTTTTTT	CASSQDPGGLREKLFF
-	TRBV2	TRBJ1-2	-	TGTGCCATTCCCTGGGGGGAGGGCTACACCTTC	CAIPWGEGYTF
TRBD1	TRBV2	TRBJ2-7	-	TGTGCCAGCCTTGACAGGGCTTCCCTACTAAACGAGCAGTACTTC	CASLDRASLLNEQYF
TRBD2	TRBV5-4	TRBJ2-1	-	TGTGCCAGCAGCTTAGGACTAGCGGGAGGGACAGAGGATGAGCAGTTCTTC	CASSLGLAGGTEDEQFF
-	TRBV6-4	TRBJ2-1	-	TGTGCCAGCAGTGACAATCGGAGGGCCGTCAATGAGCAGTTCTTC	CASSDNRRAVNEQFF
TRBD1	TRBV6-1	TRBJ1-4	-	TGTGCCAGCAGCCAGGACAGGGCAACTAATGAAAAACTGTTTTTT	CASSQDRATNEKLFF
-	TRBV6-5	TRBJ1-1	-	TGTGCCAGCAGTTACTCGGGTGCCATGAACACTGAAGCTTTCTTT	CASSYSGAMNTEAFF
-	TRBV6-6	TRBJ1-1	-	TGTGCCAGCAGTTACCTCCCGGGACATGGACCTGAAGCTTTCTTT	CASSYLPGHGPEAFF
-	TRBV5-6	TRBJ1-2	-	TGTGCCAGCAGCACAGGGAGGACTAACTATGGCTACACCTTC	CASSTGRTNYGYTF
TRBD2	TRBV7-3	TRBJ2-1	-	TGTGCCAGCAGCTCTAGCGGGAGATCGGGCAATGAGCAGTTCTTC	CASSSSGRSGNEQFF
-	TRBV7-8	TRBJ2-2	-	TGTGCCAGCAGCCGGGAGATGGGAACCGGGGAGCTGTTTTTT	CASSREMGTGELFF
-	TRBV6-1	TRBJ1-5	few	TGTGCCAGCAGTGACCACGGAAATCAGCCCCAGCATTTT	CASSDHGNQPQHF
-	TRBV4-2	TRBJ2-7	-	TGTGCCAGCAGCCAAGAATCGTATCTCGAGCAGTACTTC	CASSQESYLEQYF
-	TRBV27	TRBJ2-1	-	TGTGCCAGCAGTTTACTGGGGACAACACTGCACAATGAGCAGTTCTTC	CASSLLGTTLHNEQFF
TRBD2	TRBV30	TRBJ2-1	once	TGTGCCTGGACGGGACTAGCGAACTACAATGAGCAGTTCTTC	CAWTGLANYNEQFF
-	TRBV27	TRBJ2-1	-	TGTGCCAGCAGTTTATTCATCGATAACACTGGACAGGAGCAGTTCTTC	CASSLFIDNTGQEQFF
TRBD1	TRBV27	TRBJ2-3	-	TGTGCCAGCAGGACAGGGATTAGCACAGATACGCAGTATTTT	CASRTGISTDTQYF
TRBD1	TRBV29-1	TRBJ1-1	few	TGCAGCGTTAATACAGGGGTCGAAGCTTTCTTT	CSVNTGVEAFF
-	TRBV7-2	TRBJ2-7	-	TGTGCCAGCAGCTTAGTCTCGGACCGTTCTTTAGCCTACGAGCAGTACTTC	CASSLVSDRSLAYEQYF
-	TRBV2	TRBJ1-6	-	TGTGCCAGCAGGGGGACGGGGAACCTTTATAATTCACCCCTCCACTTT	CASRGTGNLYNSPLHF
-	TRBV6-1	TRBJ1-2	-	TGTGCCAGCAGTGGACAGAACTATGGCTACACCTTC	CASSGQNYGYTF
-	TRBV10-3	TRBJ2-7	-	TGTGCCATCAGTGATCTTTGGTGGAGCGAGAGGACCTACGAGCAGTACTTC	CAISDLWWSERTYEQYF
-	TRBV5-1	TRBJ1-1	few	TGCGCCAGCAGCTTGGAGATTACCGGGACAATTGAAGCTTTCTTT	CASSLEITGTIEAFF
TRBD1	TRBV11-2	TRBJ2-3	-	TGTGCCAGCAGCTTAACCGGGACAGGGGCCGATACGCAGTATTTT	CASSLTGTGADTQYF
-	TRBV11-2	TRBJ2-5	-	TGTGCCAGCAGCTTAGGAGGTCAGGGCCACCAAGAGACCCAGTACTTC	CASSLGGQGHQETQYF
TRBD1	TRBV7-9	TRBJ1-2	-	TGTGCCAGCAGCCCTAGGTGGGGTCAGGGGGCTACGGGTGGCTACACCTTC	CASSPRWGQGATGGYTF
TRBD1	TRBV5-1	TRBJ1-2	-	TGCGCCAGCAGCCCACACCGGACAGGGGACTATGGCTACACCTTC	CASSPHRTGDYGYTF